These T cell receptor beta chains were read from a single sample in a study of blood T cell repertoires in COVID-19. TCRdb's table, derived via immunoSEQ multiplex PCR, lists solely in-frame clones and lacks some. The table lists approximately 200,000 clones, over 80% of them singletons, with about 1.2% in the top ten. Sequenced input: PBMCs or T cells enriched from blood (not recorded which). The receptors stem from a young man who had recovered from COVID-19. The CDR3 runs from the conserved cysteine through the conserved F or W. The D gene is left open where the match is weak. A row's size may be missing; if present it is once, few, many or a size class.

>TRBJ2-7|TRBV3-1/TRBV3-2|11|.|TRBD1
CASSPGTVKYF
TGTGCCAGCAGCCCCGGGACAGTCAAGTACTTC
>TRBJ1-1|TRBV7-6|15|.|TRBD1
CASSINDRDGTEAFF
TGTGCCAGCAGCATCAATGACAGGGACGGCACTGAAGCTTTCTTT
>TRBJ2-5|TRBV10-3|16|.|.
CAISESGGIHQETQYF
TGTGCCATCAGTGAGTCGGGGGGTATCCATCAAGAGACCCAGTACTTC
>TRBJ2-5|TRBV7-8|16|.|TRBD2
CASSTRFGEGRETQYF
TGTGCCAGCAGCACCCGTTTTGGGGAGGGCCGAGAGACCCAGTACTTC
>TRBJ1-1|TRBV25-1|16|once|TRBD1
CASSDLSAGGSAEAFF
TGTGCCAGCAGTGATTTATCCGCAGGGGGTTCCGCTGAAGCTTTCTTT
>TRBJ2-7|TRBV27|13|.|.
CASRSGVAYEQYF
TGTGCCAGCAGGTCAGGGGTCGCCTACGAGCAGTACTTC
>TRBJ1-4|TRBV9|15|.|.
CASSPAWGEGEKLFF
TGTGCCAGCAGCCCAGCGTGGGGGGAGGGTGAAAAACTGTTTTTT
>TRBJ1-6|TRBV10-1|16|.|.
CASIERGKGINSPLHF
TGCGCCAGCATCGAAAGGGGTAAAGGGATCAATTCACCCCTCCACTTT
>TRBJ2-7|TRBV18|16|.|TRBD2
CASSPRGAGVRHEQYF
TGTGCCAGCTCACCGCGCGGGGCGGGGGTCCGCCACGAGCAGTACTTC
>TRBJ2-1|TRBV7-2|14|.|TRBD2
CASSPRTSGAQQFF
TGTGCCAGCAGCCCCCGGACTAGCGGAGCACAGCAGTTCTTC
>TRBJ1-2|TRBV6-1|16|.|TRBD1
CASSGGQEPTNYGYTF
TGTGCCAGCAGTGGGGGACAGGAACCGACCAACTATGGCTACACCTTC
>TRBJ1-2|TRBV11-2|14|.|.
CASSLRDPYYGYTF
TGTGCCAGCAGCTTAAGAGATCCTTATTATGGCTACACCTTC
>TRBJ1-1|TRBV16|14|.|.
CASSQYQANTEAFF
TGTGCCAGCAGCCAATACCAGGCGAACACTGAAGCTTTCTTT
>TRBJ1-2|TRBV25-1|13|.|TRBD1
CASTPDRGYGYTF
TGTGCCAGCACTCCGGACAGGGGGTATGGCTACACCTTC
>TRBJ1-5|TRBV10-3|13|once|.
CAISAEVYQPQHF
TGTGCCATCAGTGCAGAGGTTTATCAGCCCCAGCATTTT
>TRBJ1-5|TRBV11-2|15|.|.
CASSLVATGYQPQHF
TGTGCCAGCAGCTTAGTAGCCACAGGGTATCAGCCCCAGCATTTT
>TRBJ2-7|TRBV18|14|.|TRBD1
CASSLGQEVYEQYF
TGTGCCAGCTCACTCGGACAGGAGGTTTACGAGCAGTACTTC
>TRBJ1-2|TRBV6-5|13|.|.
CASRPTRVSGYTF
TGTGCCAGCAGACCTACCAGGGTTTCTGGCTACACCTTC
>TRBJ2-1|TRBV20-1|14|few|.
CSASGGSGLNEQFF
TGCAGTGCTAGTGGAGGGAGCGGGCTCAATGAGCAGTTCTTC
>TRBJ1-2|TRBV5-4|14|.|.
CASSLGHVNYGYTF
TGTGCCAGCAGCCTCGGACACGTGAACTATGGCTACACCTTC
>TRBJ2-1|TRBV7-6|15|once|TRBD2
CASSSVAGELNEQFF
TGTGCCAGCAGCTCAGTAGCGGGAGAATTAAATGAGCAGTTCTTC
>TRBJ1-2|TRBV5-1|13|few|.
CASSLQTGNGYTF
TGCGCCAGCAGCTTACAAACAGGAAATGGCTACACCTTC
>TRBJ2-7|TRBV10-3|12|.|.
CAISPGSYEQYF
TGTGCCATCAGTCCGGGGTCCTACGAGCAGTACTTC
>TRBJ2-7|TRBV19|14|few|TRBD2
CASSLLAGGYEQYF
TGTGCCAGTAGTTTACTAGCGGGAGGTTACGAGCAGTACTTC
>TRBJ1-5|TRBV2|15|.|.
CASSDGGEGNQPQHF
TGTGCCAGCAGTGACGGGGGGGAGGGCAATCAGCCCCAGCATTTT
>TRBJ1-1|TRBV12-3/TRBV12-4|13|.|.
CASNSQGGWLAFF
TGTGCCAGCAATTCCCAGGGAGGCTGGTTGGCTTTCTTT
>TRBJ2-3|TRBV29-1|12|.|.
CSVLGLADTQYF
TGCAGCGTTCTAGGACTGGCAGATACGCAGTATTTT
>TRBJ2-1|TRBV29-1|18|.|TRBD2
CSALMDRTGTSGMNEQFF
TGCAGCGCACTAATGGACAGAACCGGGACTAGCGGGATGAATGAGCAGTTCTTC
>TRBJ1-5|TRBV7-2|16|.|.
CASSYQGGTGNQPQHF
TGTGCCAGCAGCTACCAAGGGGGTACTGGCAATCAGCCCCAGCATTTT
>TRBJ2-5|TRBV30|13|.|.
CAWRRDKQETQYF
TGTGCCTGGCGAAGGGACAAGCAAGAGACCCAGTACTTC
>TRBJ2-5|TRBV5-1|12|.|.
CASSLDRETQYF
TGCGCCAGCAGCTTGGACAGGGAGACCCAGTACTTC
>TRBJ2-3|TRBV4-1|18|.|TRBD1
CASSQDWGRDRDTDTQYF
TGCGCCAGCAGCCAAGATTGGGGAAGGGACAGGGACACAGATACGCAGTATTTT
>TRBJ1-3|TRBV7-9|17|.|TRBD1
CASSLPSGGEGGNTIYF
TGTGCCAGCAGCTTGCCCTCAGGGGGAGAAGGTGGAAACACCATATATTTT
>TRBJ1-1|TRBV6-2/TRBV6-3|17|.|.
CASTPWEGGGWSTEAFF
TGTGCCAGCACCCCGTGGGAAGGGGGGGGTTGGAGCACTGAAGCTTTCTTT
>TRBJ2-1|TRBV11-2|15|few|TRBD2
CASSLIAGLRNEQFF
TGTGCCAGCAGCTTAATAGCGGGGTTAAGGAATGAGCAGTTCTTC
>TRBJ2-7|TRBV19|12|.|.
CASSTNSYEQYF
TGTGCCAGTAGTACCAACTCCTACGAGCAGTACTTC
>TRBJ2-2|TRBV6-4|16|.|TRBD2
CASSPLLAAHTGELFF
TGTGCCAGCAGTCCCCTACTAGCGGCCCACACCGGGGAGCTGTTTTTT
>TRBJ1-5|TRBV24-1|13|once|.
CATSNHGDQPQHF
TGTGCCACCAGTAATCACGGTGATCAGCCCCAGCATTTT
>TRBJ2-1|TRBV10-3|12|.|.
CAISRTEDEQFF
TGTGCCATCAGTCGGACAGAAGATGAGCAGTTCTTC
>TRBJ1-1|TRBV11-2|15|.|.
CASSLGAGFATEAFF
TGTGCCAGCAGCTTAGGAGCAGGGTTCGCCACTGAAGCTTTCTTT
>TRBJ2-3|TRBV19|15|.|.
CASSIDRQEGATQYF
TGTGCCAGTAGTATAGATCGCCAGGAGGGTGCCACGCAGTATTTT
>TRBJ2-1|TRBV4-1|17|.|TRBD2
CASSHGTSGGNYNEQFF
TGCGCCAGCAGCCACGGGACTAGCGGGGGGAACTACAATGAGCAGTTCTTC
>TRBJ1-6|TRBV15|15|.|.
CATSRSGPIYSPLHF
TGTGCCACCAGCAGGTCGGGTCCCATCTATTCACCCCTCCACTTT
>TRBJ1-1|TRBV4-1|16|.|.
CASSQGRGPTATEAFF
TGCGCCAGCAGCCAAGGTAGGGGCCCAACGGCCACTGAAGCTTTCTTT
>TRBJ2-5|TRBV4-3|15|once|.
CASSQVVSPQETQYF
TGCGCCAGCAGCCAAGTTGTATCCCCCCAAGAGACCCAGTACTTC
>TRBJ2-5|TRBV4-3|15|.|TRBD1
CASSQEGTAQETQYF
TGCGCCAGCAGCCAAGAGGGGACAGCACAAGAGACCCAGTACTTC
>TRBJ2-7|TRBV7-2|13|.|TRBD2
CASSLAAGTSGSF
TGTGCCAGCAGCTTAGCGGCCGGGACTAGCGGGAGCTTC
>TRBJ1-4|TRBV19|14|.|.
CASSTPGVSEKLFF
TGTGCCAGTAGCACCCCAGGTGTAAGTGAAAAACTGTTTTTT
>TRBJ1-4|TRBV9|17|.|.
CASSPQPPGLTNEKLFF
TGTGCCAGCAGCCCCCAACCCCCGGGACTGACTAATGAAAAACTGTTTTTT
>TRBJ2-7|TRBV27|15|.|TRBD1
CASSLGQGRAYEQYF
TGTGCCAGCAGCCTCGGACAGGGTAGGGCCTACGAGCAGTACTTC
>TRBJ2-7|TRBV7-2|15|.|.
CASSSRDTSSYEQYF
TGTGCCAGCAGCAGCCGGGACACGAGCTCCTACGAGCAGTACTTC
>TRBJ2-5|TRBV7-9|14|once|TRBD2
CASSAAGGWETQYF
TGTGCCAGCAGTGCGGCGGGGGGTTGGGAGACCCAGTACTTC